The clone carrying this T cell receptor beta chain came up a few times. This entry comes from a study of blood T cells in healthy people across ages. Using a J-beta primer mix together with a sample-barcoded 5' primer, a second PCR was run for roughly 7 to 12 cycles. MiXCR, run by TCRdb on the 5' RACE reads, gives a single entry per CDR3 protein. The sample shows roughly 1,700,000 distinct CDR3 sequences, approximately 30% of them seen only once. The germline V gene encodes CDR1 KGHSH and CDR2 LQKENI. V dropped 3 bases and J dropped 0 bases, with 9 bases sitting between them. The CDR3 runs 15 residues.

This TCR derives from a woman in her 30s in good health. Sequencing input: blood. The chain employs TRBV18 and TRBJ2-1; possible D gene TRBD2, 5 bases. The CDR3 loop reads CASSPSEGSYNEQFF. CDR3 DNA sequence: TGTGCCAGCTCACCGAGCGAGGGCTCCTACAATGAGCAGTTCTTC.